This entry lists 22 T cell receptor beta chains sequenced from one sample in a study of cytomegalovirus exposure and HLA in healthy donors. Clones were read by immunoSEQ multiplex PCR, and TCRdb kept only the in-frame ones, dropping some. This sample has almost 200,000 clones, with 80% to 90% found just once. Input material: PBMCs. The receptor source for this set is a woman in her twenties or thirties in good health and CMV-seronegative.

J is TRBJ1-1 and V is TRBV27; 7 bases agree with TRBD1. Germline V gives CDR1 MNHEY, CDR2 SMNVEV (reference sequence). With V trimmed by 4 bases and J by 1 base, 6 bases remained unmatched. This CDR3 spans 15 amino acids. The CDR3, as DNA: TGTGCCAGCAGTTCCCGACAGGGTGGGAACACTGAAGCTTTCTTT. Translated: CASSSRQGGNTEAFF.

The chain recombines TRBV4-1 with TRBJ2-3, with TRBD2 identical over 10 bases. CDR1 and CDR2 from the germline V gene are MGHRA and YSYEKL. V was pared by 1 base and J by 4 bases, with 5 bases of the junction left unmatched. CDR3 length: 16 amino acids. As DNA, the CDR3 is TGCGCCAGCAGCCAAGTTCCTAGCGGGAGTTCAGATACGCAGTATTTT. Translating gives CASSQVPSGSSDTQYF.

CDR3 sequence reads: CASSLPGQKNGYTF. CDR3 in DNA: TGCGCCAGCAGCTTGCCGGGACAGAAGAATGGCTACACCTTC. The J gene is TRBJ1-2, the V gene TRBV5-1, with 7 positions matching TRBD1. Per the germline V gene, CDR1 is SGHRS and CDR2 is YFSETQ. This CDR3 has 14 amino acids. V lost 1 base and J lost 6; bases outside the gene matches: 6.

This clone was seen a few times. The chain uses TRBV2 and TRBJ2-7; 7 nucleotides align to TRBD1. Germline V CDR1 and CDR2: SNHLY, FYNNEI. Trimming removed 6 bases from V and 3 bases from J; junction bases left unmatched: 8. The CDR3 loop spans 14 amino acids. The CDR3: CASSERQGNYEQYF. The CDR3 DNA is TGTGCCAGCAGCGAACGACAGGGAAACTACGAGCAGTACTTC.

CDR3 DNA sequence: TGTGCCAGCAGCTTACGACTAGCGGGAGGTAAAGATACGCAGTATTTT. It translates to CASSLRLAGGKDTQYF. V and J are TRBV7-6 and TRBJ2-3; 13 bases agree with TRBD2. J gave up 5 bases and V 2 bases, and 4 bases lay outside the gene matches. The CDR3 consists of 16 residues. Germline-derived CDR1 and CDR2 are SGHVS and FNYEAQ.

The J gene is TRBJ2-1, the V gene TRBV11-2; D is unclear. CDR1 is SGHAT, CDR2 FQNNGV, per germline. The CDR3 contains 14 residues. Trimming stripped 8 bases from V and 10 bases from J, with 21 bases between. The CDR3 bases are TGTGCCAGCGGTCCTTTATCACCGTCACAGGAGCAGTTCTTC. This encodes CASGPLSPSQEQFF. Drawing the rest from reference TRBV11-2 and TRBJ2-1, the complete variable domain is EAGVAQSPRYKIIEKRQSVAFWCNPISGHATLYWYQQILGQGPKLLIQFQNNGVVDDSQLPKDRFSAERLKGVDSTLKIQPAKLEDSAVYLCASGPLSPSQEQFFGPGTRLTVL.

The rearrangement joins TRBV7-9 to TRBJ2-7; perhaps TRBD1 as D (6 bases). Per the germline V gene, CDR1 is SEHNR and CDR2 is FQNEAQ (reference sequence). V shed 5 bases and J shed 0 bases, with 23 bases lying between them. This CDR3 is 18 amino acids long. CDR3 sequence: CASSPTDLARGSSYEQYF. Written as DNA, the CDR3 is TGTGCCAGCAGCCCAACGGACTTGGCAAGGGGGAGCTCCTACGAGCAGTACTTC.

This clone has more than one count but fewer than ten. The DNA of the CDR3 is TGTGCCAGCAGTGACAGGTTCTACGAGCAGTACTTC. Protein product: CASSDRFYEQYF. The chain links TRBV25-1 to TRBJ2-7; D uncertain. CDR3 length: 12 residues. Germline V CDR1 and CDR2: MGHDK, SYGVNS. Deletions cut 3 bases from V and 3 bases from J, with 6 bases between.

The chain joins TRBV6-1 to TRBJ2-7; the D is unclear. The germline V gene has CDR1 MNHNS and CDR2 SASEGT. CDR3 length: 12 residues. Trimming cost V 6 bases and J 2 bases, with 8 bases left between them. CDR3 bases: TGTGCCAGCAGGACACCACCCTACGAGCAGTACTTC. This gives the protein CASRTPPYEQYF.

This clone has only one observation. The chain carries TRBV6-1 and TRBJ2-7; 9 bases fit TRBD1. Germline-derived CDR1 and CDR2 are MNHNS and SASEGT. With V trimmed by 6 bases and J by 2 bases, 2 bases remained unmatched. This CDR3 is 13 amino acids long. In DNA form, the CDR3 reads TGTGCCAGCAGATGGACAGGGGCCTACGAGCAGTACTTC. Translation gives CASRWTGAYEQYF.

In its sample, this clone was seen once. This chain links TRBV5-1 with TRBJ2-1; the match to TRBD2 covers 11 bases. The CDR3 extends over 15 amino acids. The junction had 7 bases not matched to a gene; V was cut back by 3 bases and J by 8 bases. The germline V gene has CDR1 SGHRS and CDR2 YFSETQ. CDR3 loop: CASSSLAGGWDEQFF. CDR3 coding DNA: TGCGCCAGCAGCTCGCTAGCGGGAGGATGGGATGAGCAGTTCTTC.

J is TRBJ2-3 and V is TRBV14; tentatively, D is TRBD2 (5 bases). The germline V gene encodes CDR1 SGHDN and CDR2 FVKESK. CDR3 length: 13 residues. Trimming stripped 8 bases from V and 6 bases from J, with 15 bases between. The CDR3 sequence is CASAGFSHDTQYF. In DNA, the CDR3 is TGTGCCAGCGCGGGCTTCTCACATGATACGCAGTATTTT. Full variable domain (rest looked up from reference TRBV14 and TRBJ2-3): EAGVTQFPSHSVIEKGQTVTLRCDPISGHDNLYWYRRVMGKEIKFLLHFVKESKQDESGMPNNRFLAERTGGTYSTLKVQPAELEDSGVYFCASAGFSHDTQYFGPGTRLTVL.

This chain links TRBV5-1 with TRBJ1-5, with D unclear. CDR1 is SGHRS, CDR2 YFSETQ, per germline. There are 14 residues in the CDR3. Trimming took 4 bases from V and 3 from J, leaving 11 bases between them. The CDR3 DNA follows: TGCGCCAGCAGCGTTGATGGGCTCAATCAGCCCCAGCATTTT. It translates to CASSVDGLNQPQHF.

This chain links TRBV6-1 with TRBJ2-2, with 8 bases aligning to TRBD2. The germline V gene encodes CDR1 MNHNS and CDR2 SASEGT. The V and J ends lost 1 base and 5 bases, in that order; junction bases with no gene match: 3. This CDR3 is built from 15 residues. CDR3: CASSEVAGLTGELFF. The CDR3 nucleotides are TGTGCCAGCAGTGAAGTAGCGGGGCTTACCGGGGAGCTGTTTTTT.

The chain has TRBV21-1 and TRBJ2-2; the table's D call TRBD1 went unverified against the DNA. TRBV21-1 has pseudogene status. The length of the CDR3 is 16 residues. This CDR3 is CASSKPGVGNTGELFF. CDR3 nucleotide sequence: TGTGCCAGCAGCAAACCAGGGGTAGGGAACACCGGGGAGCTGTTTTTT.

The chain is built from TRBV6-6 and TRBJ2-7; TRBD1 matches at 10 bases. The CDR3 runs 13 residues. CDR1 is MNHNY, CDR2 SVGAGI, per germline (reference sequence). V shed 6 bases and J 5 bases; nucleotides not matched to a gene: 4. CDR3 in amino acids: CASRKTGGHEQYF. CDR3 coding DNA: TGTGCCAGCAGGAAGACAGGGGGCCACGAGCAGTACTTC.

This clone appeared a few times. The chain recombines TRBV9 with TRBJ1-1; 7 bases map to TRBD1. Germline V gene data show CDR1 as SGDLS and CDR2 as YYNGEE. This CDR3 is 15 amino acids long. V gave up 4 bases and J gave up 3 bases; unmatched junction bases: 9. DNA for the CDR3: TGTGCCAGCAGCCCCGTTGAGGGGGCTTACACTGAAGCTTTCTTT. Protein product: CASSPVEGAYTEAFF.

CDR3 in DNA: TGCGCCAGCAGCTTGGGGGTAGGAGGCCAAGAGACCCAGTACTTC. Residues: CASSLGVGGQETQYF. The gene calls are TRBV5-1 and TRBJ2-5, with a tentative D call TRBD2 (5 bases). Trimming removed 0 bases at V and 1 base at J, with 10 bases between. Germline V gene sequence: CDR1 SGHRS, CDR2 YFSETQ. The CDR3 runs to 15 residues.

This clone was detected only once. This chain joins TRBV30 and TRBJ1-4; TRBD1 matches at 12 bases. Trimming cost V 7 bases and J 7 bases; bases outside gene matches: 13. This CDR3 region has 16 residues. CDR1 and CDR2 (germline): GTSNPN, SVGIG (reference sequence). CDR3 nucleotide sequence: TGTGCCTCTACCGGGACAGGGGGCGCGGGGGGTGAAAAACTGTTTTTT. Encoded protein: CASTGTGGAGGEKLFF.

The J gene is TRBJ2-7, the V gene TRBV11-2; a possible D gene is TRBD1 (6 bases). The CDR3 covers 13 residues. Trimming removed 2 bases from V and 6 bases from J, with 11 bases in between. CDR1 and CDR2 (germline): SGHAT, FQNNGV. The CDR3 sequence: CASSLSTTGEQYF. For the CDR3, the DNA is TGTGCCAGCAGCTTAAGTACGACAGGCGAGCAGTACTTC.

This clone was detected a few times. This sequence joins TRBV30 and TRBJ1-1; D not resolved. There are 12 residues in the CDR3. Looked up from germline, CDR1 is GTSNPN and CDR2 is SVGIG (reference sequence). Trimming cost V 0 bases and J 4 bases, with 6 bases left between them. The CDR3 nucleotides are TGTGCCTGGAGTGTATCGGGCACTGAAGCTTTCTTT. Translated, it gives CAWSVSGTEAFF.

This clone is a singleton in its sample. At one boundary the junction diverges from the germline segment, which might be a read error. The chain carries TRBV28 and TRBJ2-7; 8 positions match TRBD1. The CDR3 runs to 13 residues. CDR1 MDHEN and CDR2 SYDVKM come from the germline V gene. The CDR3 DNA reads as TGTGCCAGCCACCGGGACAGGACTTACGCGCAGTACTTC. It yields the protein CASHRDRTYAQYF.